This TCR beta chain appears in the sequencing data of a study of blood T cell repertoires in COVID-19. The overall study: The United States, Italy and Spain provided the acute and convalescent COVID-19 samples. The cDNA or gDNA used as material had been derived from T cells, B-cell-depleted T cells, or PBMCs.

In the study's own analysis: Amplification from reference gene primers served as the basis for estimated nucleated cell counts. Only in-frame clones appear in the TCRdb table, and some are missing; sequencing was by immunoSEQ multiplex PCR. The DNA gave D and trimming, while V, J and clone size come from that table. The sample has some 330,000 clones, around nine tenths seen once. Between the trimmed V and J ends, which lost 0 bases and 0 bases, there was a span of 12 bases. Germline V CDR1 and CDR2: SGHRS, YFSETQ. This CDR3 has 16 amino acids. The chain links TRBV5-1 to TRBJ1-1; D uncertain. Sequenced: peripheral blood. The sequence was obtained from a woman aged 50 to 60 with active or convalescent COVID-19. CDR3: CASSLGGGQMNTEAFF. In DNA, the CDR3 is TGCGCCAGCAGCTTGGGGGGAGGCCAAATGAACACTGAAGCTTTCTTT.